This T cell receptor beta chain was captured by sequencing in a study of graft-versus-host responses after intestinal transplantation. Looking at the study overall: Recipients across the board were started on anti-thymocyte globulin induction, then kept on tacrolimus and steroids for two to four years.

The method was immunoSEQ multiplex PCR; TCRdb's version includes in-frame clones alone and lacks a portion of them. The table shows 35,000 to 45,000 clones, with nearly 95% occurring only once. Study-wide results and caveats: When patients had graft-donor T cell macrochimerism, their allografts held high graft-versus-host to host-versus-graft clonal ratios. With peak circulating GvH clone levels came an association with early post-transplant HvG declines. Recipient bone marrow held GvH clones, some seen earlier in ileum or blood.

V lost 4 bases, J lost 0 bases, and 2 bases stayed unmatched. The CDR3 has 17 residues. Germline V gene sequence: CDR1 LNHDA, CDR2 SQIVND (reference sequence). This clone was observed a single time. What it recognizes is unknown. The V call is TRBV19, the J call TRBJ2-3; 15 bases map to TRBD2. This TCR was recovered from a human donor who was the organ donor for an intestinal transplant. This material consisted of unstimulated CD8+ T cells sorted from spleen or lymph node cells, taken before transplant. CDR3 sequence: CASSRGLAGGSTDTQYF. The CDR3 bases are TGTGCCAGTAGTAGGGGACTAGCGGGGGGCAGCACAGATACGCAGTATTTT.